This TCR beta chain was obtained from a study of OX40 agonist ivuxolimab in advanced cancers. For the study at large: Ivuxolimab, which is an agonistic anti-OX40 (CD134) antibody, was administered to the patients.

Study findings and constraints: Clonal expansion in partial responders at 0.1-3.0 mg/kg ranked among the lowest. The mean number of expanded clones was higher in CD8+ T cells than in CD4+.

Note on this clone: Its antigen is unknown.

This CDR3 has 14 residues. The germline V gene has CDR1 SNHLY and CDR2 FYNNEI. The V end lost 4 bases, the J end lost 4 bases, and 8 bases lay between the germline ends. Cycle 7 day 1, cycle 4 day 1, and baseline were the timepoints at which blood was sampled. Measured with immunoSEQ multiplex PCR; TCRdb has only the in-frame clones, and not every one. In the table there are some 35,000 clones, more than 75% of which are singletons. The TCR originated in an adult with an advanced solid tumor such as melanoma, head and neck, liver or kidney cancer. The input for sequencing was CD4+ or CD8+ T cells sorted from blood, taken in a trial of the OX40 agonist ivuxolimab. The chain employs TRBV2 and TRBJ1-6; D call uncertain. DNA of the CDR3: TGTGCCAGCAGTGTCGAACAGTATAATTCACCCCTCCACTTT. As protein: CASSVEQYNSPLHF. The full variable domain, with the rest looked up from reference TRBV2 and TRBJ1-6, is EPEVTQTPSHQVTQMGQEVILRCVPISNHLYFYWYRQILGQKVEFLVSFYNNEISEKSEIFDDQFSVERPDGSNFTLKIRSTKLEDSAMYFCASSVEQYNSPLHFGNGTRLTVT.